The clone carrying this T cell receptor (beta chain) was counted at least ten times. The sample belongs to a study of Graves' ophthalmopathy and Graves' hyperthyroidism. V was shortened by 1 base and J by 6 bases, with 12 bases between the two germline ends. This CDR3 is 14 amino acids long. Germline CDR1 MGHDK, CDR2 SYGVNS. Other autoimmune diseases, uncontrolled infections, pregnancy or lactation excluded patients from enrollment. The authors diagnosed from clinical symptoms, serum thyroxine, TRAb, thyroid ultrasound and orbital computed tomography. The PBMCs had their origin in approximately 10 ml of fresh peripheral blood. The authors amplified TCR beta CDR3 regions, and they did so from RNA transcripts for repertoire sequencing. The workflow started with a first-round RT-PCR run with HTBI primers and then moved on to a second-round multiplex PCR. A single record per CDR3 protein comes from TCRdb applying MiXCR to the multiplex PCR reads. The sample carries approximately 160,000 distinct CDR3 sequences, around 40% recorded once.

The V gene is TRBV25-1, the J gene TRBJ1-2; the D is unclear. Material: peripheral blood. This TCR was sampled from a man aged 25 to 40 with Graves' ophthalmopathy. CDR3 sequence: CASSEWGGLDGYTF. CDR3 nucleotide sequence: TGTGCCAGCAGTGAATGGGGAGGGTTGGATGGCTACACCTTC.